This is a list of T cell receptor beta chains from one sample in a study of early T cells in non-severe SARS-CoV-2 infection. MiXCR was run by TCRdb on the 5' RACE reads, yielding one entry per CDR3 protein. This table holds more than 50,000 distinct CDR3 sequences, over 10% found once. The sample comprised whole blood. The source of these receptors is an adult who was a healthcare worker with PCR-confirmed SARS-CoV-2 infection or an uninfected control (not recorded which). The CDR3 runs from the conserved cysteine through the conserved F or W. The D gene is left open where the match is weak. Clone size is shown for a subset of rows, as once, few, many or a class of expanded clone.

cdr3_nt: TGTGCCAGCAGTCCCTTGGACCTTACCGGGGAGCTGTTTTTT; cdr3_aa: CASSPLDLTGELFF; d_call: .; clone_size: few; j_call: TRBJ2-2; v_call: TRBV3-1
cdr3_nt: TGTGCCAGCAGCCCGGTGGCAGGACAAGAGACCCAGTACTTC; cdr3_aa: CASSPVAGQETQYF; d_call: .; clone_size: many; j_call: TRBJ2-5; v_call: TRBV7-9
cdr3_nt: TGTGCCAGCAGCCCAGTGGGGCGGGGGAGCACAGATACGCAGTATTTT; cdr3_aa: CASSPVGRGSTDTQYF; d_call: TRBD2; clone_size: .; j_call: TRBJ2-3; v_call: TRBV27
cdr3_nt: TGCGCCAGCAGCTCTTCCGGGACGCTTGGGAGAGAGCAGTACTTC; cdr3_aa: CASSSSGTLGREQYF; d_call: .; clone_size: .; j_call: TRBJ2-7; v_call: TRBV5-1
cdr3_nt: TGTGCCTGGAGTGTCGAAGCTTTCTTT; cdr3_aa: CAWSVEAFF; d_call: .; clone_size: .; j_call: TRBJ1-1; v_call: TRBV30
cdr3_nt: TGTGCCAGCAGCACCTCCGGGACAACCACAGATACGCAGTATTTT; cdr3_aa: CASSTSGTTTDTQYF; d_call: .; clone_size: .; j_call: TRBJ2-3; v_call: TRBV9
cdr3_nt: TGTGCCAGCAGTCAACCCATGGGACAGGGACGCAATGAGCAGTTCTTC; cdr3_aa: CASSQPMGQGRNEQFF; d_call: TRBD1; clone_size: few; j_call: TRBJ2-1; v_call: TRBV7-2
cdr3_nt: TGTGCCAGCAGTTACTTCGATTATGGGAACAATGAGCAGTTCTTC; cdr3_aa: CASSYFDYGNNEQFF; d_call: .; clone_size: many; j_call: TRBJ2-1; v_call: TRBV6-6
cdr3_nt: TGTGCCAGCAGCTTAGCGCTCTCGGCTTGGTCAAGCTCCTACAATGAGCAGTTCTTC; cdr3_aa: CASSLALSAWSSSYNEQFF; d_call: .; clone_size: many; j_call: TRBJ2-1; v_call: TRBV7-8
cdr3_nt: TGTGCCAGCAGCAAAGTTGAGGAGGTCCCTGGCTACACCTTC; cdr3_aa: CASSKVEEVPGYTF; d_call: .; clone_size: few; j_call: TRBJ1-2; v_call: TRBV21-1
cdr3_nt: TGCAGCGTTGGCTCCGGGACAGGGAACTATGGCTACACCTTC; cdr3_aa: CSVGSGTGNYGYTF; d_call: TRBD1; clone_size: many; j_call: TRBJ1-2; v_call: TRBV29-1
cdr3_nt: TGTGCCAGTAGGCCTAGCACCTTGGCCCTCTACGAGCAGTACTTC; cdr3_aa: CASRPSTLALYEQYF; d_call: .; clone_size: many; j_call: TRBJ2-7; v_call: TRBV19
cdr3_nt: TGTGCCAGCTCACGAGAGGCCCGGAACACTGAAGCTTTCTTT; cdr3_aa: CASSREARNTEAFF; d_call: .; clone_size: .; j_call: TRBJ1-1; v_call: TRBV18
cdr3_nt: TGTGCCAGCAGCGCCCGCGAGGGGAACGGGGAGCTGTTTTTT; cdr3_aa: CASSAREGNGELFF; d_call: .; clone_size: many; j_call: TRBJ2-2; v_call: TRBV7-8
cdr3_nt: TGTGCCAGTAGGCCGGTCCAGGGCATCCATGGCTACACCTTC; cdr3_aa: CASRPVQGIHGYTF; d_call: .; clone_size: few; j_call: TRBJ1-2; v_call: TRBV19
cdr3_nt: TGTGCCAGCAGCGGCGCCCTTGGTACGCCCACTAGCACAGATACGCAGTATTTT; cdr3_aa: CASSGALGTPTSTDTQYF; d_call: .; clone_size: few; j_call: TRBJ2-3; v_call: TRBV9
cdr3_nt: TGTGCCAGCTCACCACCAGGAAACTACGAGCAGTACTTC; cdr3_aa: CASSPPGNYEQYF; d_call: .; clone_size: .; j_call: TRBJ2-7; v_call: TRBV18
cdr3_nt: TGTGCTACCGTCCCGGATTCTTATAGCAATCAGCCCCAGCATTTT; cdr3_aa: CATVPDSYSNQPQHF; d_call: .; clone_size: .; j_call: TRBJ1-5; v_call: TRBV6-6
cdr3_nt: TGTGCCAGCAGCTTATCCGGGACAGCGGGGGCGAATACGCAGTATTTT; cdr3_aa: CASSLSGTAGANTQYF; d_call: .; clone_size: few; j_call: TRBJ2-3; v_call: TRBV7-3
cdr3_nt: TGTGCCAGCAGCCTTGGGAACTACAACGAGCAGTACTTC; cdr3_aa: CASSLGNYNEQYF; d_call: .; clone_size: .; j_call: TRBJ2-7; v_call: TRBV3-1
cdr3_nt: TGCAGTGCTAGCGGGACAGATTATAACTATGGCTACACCTTC; cdr3_aa: CSASGTDYNYGYTF; d_call: TRBD1; clone_size: many; j_call: TRBJ1-2; v_call: TRBV20-1
cdr3_nt: TGTGCCAGCAGCCAATGGGTAGGAGGGGAAGGCAATCAGCCCCAGCATTTT; cdr3_aa: CASSQWVGGEGNQPQHF; d_call: .; clone_size: many; j_call: TRBJ1-5; v_call: TRBV12-3/TRBV12-4
cdr3_nt: TGTGCCAGCAGGGACCCGCGAGTAGAGACCCAGTACTTC; cdr3_aa: CASRDPRVETQYF; d_call: .; clone_size: many; j_call: TRBJ2-5; v_call: TRBV12-3/TRBV12-4
cdr3_nt: TGCAGTGCGACCACTTACTACCAAGAGACCCAGTACTTC; cdr3_aa: CSATTYYQETQYF; d_call: .; clone_size: .; j_call: TRBJ2-5; v_call: TRBV20-1
cdr3_nt: TGTGCCAGCAGCTTCGGGCCTAGCGGAGAGTACGAGCAGTACTTC; cdr3_aa: CASSFGPSGEYEQYF; d_call: TRBD2; clone_size: .; j_call: TRBJ2-7; v_call: TRBV13
cdr3_nt: TGTGCCACCAGTGACGCTAGTCCCGAGGGAGGCACAGATACGCAGTATTTT; cdr3_aa: CATSDASPEGGTDTQYF; d_call: .; clone_size: few; j_call: TRBJ2-3; v_call: TRBV24-1
cdr3_nt: TGCAGTGCTAGACCCTTGACCTATGGCTACACCTTC; cdr3_aa: CSARPLTYGYTF; d_call: .; clone_size: .; j_call: TRBJ1-2; v_call: TRBV20-1
cdr3_nt: TGTGCCAGCAGCCAGGACCTAGCGGGGGGGCTGAATACGCAGTATTTT; cdr3_aa: CASSQDLAGGLNTQYF; d_call: TRBD2; clone_size: few; j_call: TRBJ2-3; v_call: TRBV11-2
cdr3_nt: TGCGCCAGCAAAGATGGGGGGGACAACGCCTATGGCTACACCTTC; cdr3_aa: CASKDGGDNAYGYTF; d_call: .; clone_size: many; j_call: TRBJ1-2; v_call: TRBV5-1
cdr3_nt: TGCAGCGGAACTCGACAGCCGAACACTGAAGCTTTCTTT; cdr3_aa: CSGTRQPNTEAFF; d_call: .; clone_size: .; j_call: TRBJ1-1; v_call: TRBV29-1
cdr3_nt: TGCAGTGCCAGTAGGGGCGACGACGACTATGGCTACACCTTC; cdr3_aa: CSASRGDDDYGYTF; d_call: .; clone_size: .; j_call: TRBJ1-2; v_call: TRBV20-1
cdr3_nt: TGTGCCTGGAGTTGGCAGGGGCCCCTCCACTTT; cdr3_aa: CAWSWQGPLHF; d_call: .; clone_size: few; j_call: TRBJ1-6; v_call: TRBV30
cdr3_nt: TGTGCCAGCAGTTTAGTAGAGCGGGAGTTCGACCCGTACTACGAGCAGTACTTC; cdr3_aa: CASSLVEREFDPYYEQYF; d_call: TRBD2; clone_size: many; j_call: TRBJ2-7; v_call: TRBV12-3/TRBV12-4
cdr3_nt: TGTGCCAGCAGTTACCCCGAGCGGGATTACCAAGAGACCCAGTACTTC; cdr3_aa: CASSYPERDYQETQYF; d_call: TRBD2; clone_size: many; j_call: TRBJ2-5; v_call: TRBV6-2/TRBV6-3
cdr3_nt: TGTGCCAGCACTAGCGGGAGTTATACGCAGTATTTT; cdr3_aa: CASTSGSYTQYF; d_call: TRBD2; clone_size: .; j_call: TRBJ2-3; v_call: TRBV28
cdr3_nt: TGTGCCATCAGGGGACTAGTTCAGGATGAGCAGTTCTTC; cdr3_aa: CAIRGLVQDEQFF; d_call: TRBD2; clone_size: .; j_call: TRBJ2-1; v_call: TRBV10-3
cdr3_nt: TGCGCCAGCAGTATAGGGGTCGATGAGCAGTTCTTC; cdr3_aa: CASSIGVDEQFF; d_call: .; clone_size: .; j_call: TRBJ2-1; v_call: TRBV5-1
cdr3_nt: TGTGCCAGCACTAGGACAGGGAGGTACGAGCAGTACTTC; cdr3_aa: CASTRTGRYEQYF; d_call: TRBD1; clone_size: few; j_call: TRBJ2-7; v_call: TRBV28
cdr3_nt: TGCAGCGCGGGACAGGGTGCTGAAAAACTGTTTTTT; cdr3_aa: CSAGQGAEKLFF; d_call: TRBD1; clone_size: .; j_call: TRBJ1-4; v_call: TRBV29-1
cdr3_nt: TGCAGCGTAGTGGCTAGCGGGGAACAAGAGACCCAGTACTTC; cdr3_aa: CSVVASGEQETQYF; d_call: TRBD2; clone_size: many; j_call: TRBJ2-5; v_call: TRBV29-1
cdr3_nt: TGCAGCGTTGACACGCCGGTTACAGATACGCAGTATTTT; cdr3_aa: CSVDTPVTDTQYF; d_call: .; clone_size: many; j_call: TRBJ2-3; v_call: TRBV29-1